Presented here are 12 T cell receptor beta chains from one specimen sequenced in a study of monozygotic twins with inflammatory bowel disease (dated by TCRdb to about 2019). Preparation of the library involved 5' RACE. TCRdb shows the sequencer as Illumina HiSeq 2500. TCRdb reprocessed the reads and assigns one entry to each CDR3 protein sequence, leaving out DNA. This sample's table contains 210,000 or so distinct CDR3 sequences. Of the sample, roughly 8% is held by the ten largest clones. Sequencing input: blood. These receptors were collected from a human donor with ulcerative colitis or Crohn's disease, or a healthy co-twin of an affected twin (not recorded which).

V gene TRBV27 combines with J gene TRBJ2-3; the TCRdb D gene call, TRBD1, has no DNA to confirm it. The CDR3 covers 18 residues. The germline CDR1 and CDR2 sequences are MNHEY and SMNVEV (reference sequence). The CDR3 sequence is CASSLSPRQVFSTDTQYF.

The chain employs TRBV7-9 and TRBJ2-2; the TCRdb D gene call, TRBD1, has no DNA to confirm it. Germline V gene sequence: CDR1 SEHNR, CDR2 FQNEAQ (reference sequence). The CDR3 runs to 14 residues. The CDR3 protein is CASSNAGESGELFF.

The chain joins TRBV12-3 or TRBV12-4 to TRBJ1-3. The CDR3 is made up of 13 amino acids. The CDR3 loop is CASGDNSGNTIYF.

The J gene is TRBJ2-1, the V gene TRBV6-2 or TRBV6-3. Germline lookup yields CDR1 MNHEY and CDR2 SVGEGT. This CDR3 has 13 amino acids. CDR3 in amino acids: CASSLSVYNEQFF.

The V gene is TRBV12-3 or TRBV12-4, the J gene TRBJ2-3; TCRdb's D call of TRBD2 is untestable without DNA. The CDR3 is made up of 14 amino acids. CDR3 in amino acids: CASRRAGSRDTQYF.

The rearrangement links TRBV11-2 to TRBJ2-2; the D call from TCRdb, TRBD2, cannot be confirmed without DNA. Germline values: CDR1 SGHAT, CDR2 FQNNGV. The CDR3 length is 14 residues. The CDR3 sequence: CASSLDRGTGELFF.

The V and J genes are TRBV4-1 and TRBJ2-5; the D call from TCRdb, TRBD1, cannot be confirmed without DNA. The CDR3 has 15 amino acids. Looked up from germline, CDR1 is MGHRA and CDR2 is YSYEKL. CDR3 loop: CASHDTGGMIETQYF.

The chain carries TRBV7-8 and TRBJ2-1; TCRdb calls TRBD2, which cannot be checked without DNA. The CDR3 is 15 residues long. Germline V lookup: CDR1 SGHVS, CDR2 FQNEAQ. CDR3 sequence reads: CASSKPSGGDNEQFF.

This CDR3 is CASSLASGLSMYQETQYF. The chain has TRBV12-3 or TRBV12-4 and TRBJ2-5; there is no DNA to check the TCRdb D call of TRBD2. There are 18 residues in the CDR3.

V and J are TRBV6-2 or TRBV6-3 and TRBJ2-6. Per the germline V gene, CDR1 is MNHEY and CDR2 is SVGEGT. This CDR3 contains 13 residues. CDR3 residues: CASRSQGANVLTF.

The chain joins TRBV27 to TRBJ1-1; no DNA is available, so the TRBD1 call from TCRdb remains unchecked. CDR1 and CDR2 (germline): MNHEY, SMNVEV (reference sequence). The CDR3 spans 16 residues. The CDR3 region is CASRLGHGLPNTEAFF.

The rearrangement joins TRBV9 to TRBJ1-1. This CDR3 region has 14 residues. Germline V gene lookup returns CDR1 SGDLS and CDR2 YYNGEE. CDR3 sequence: CASSVGLLNTEAFF.